These 27 T cell receptor beta chains share one sample of origin, sequenced in a study of siplizumab effects on memory and regulatory T cells. Cells from the mixed lymphocyte reaction underwent coculture for around 6 days at 37 degrees C. The antigens of these receptors remain unknown. Profiling relied on immunoSEQ multiplex PCR, and the TCRdb table lists in-frame clones only, not all of them. The sample consists of 9,500 to 11,000 clones, over 40% of them appearing once. What was sequenced was CFSE-low (dividing) CD8+ T cells sorted from an allogeneic mixed lymphocyte reaction. Source of these receptors: a human donor in good health; the cells came from an allogeneic mixed lymphocyte reaction.

The rearrangement uses TRBV29-1 and TRBJ2-7; no definite D call. This CDR3 is 15 amino acids long. CDR1 SQVTM and CDR2 ANQGSEA come from the germline V gene. Between the trimmed V and J ends, which lost 0 bases and 2 bases, there was a span of 14 bases. CDR3 sequence reads: CSVEDEVRATYEQYF. DNA of the CDR3: TGCAGCGTTGAAGATGAAGTAAGGGCAACCTACGAGCAGTACTTC.

V and J are TRBV30 and TRBJ2-5; the D is unclear. V lost 4 bases, J lost 3 bases, and 6 bases lay in between. This CDR3 contains 11 residues. CDR1 is GTSNPN, CDR2 SVGIG, per germline (reference sequence). This chain's CDR3 is CAWNSKETQYF. CDR3 DNA sequence: TGTGCCTGGAATTCCAAAGAGACCCAGTACTTC.

The chain is built from TRBV7-3 and TRBJ2-3; 11 bases match TRBD2. Germline loops: CDR1 SGHTA, CDR2 FQGTGA. This CDR3 comprises 15 residues. V shed 5 bases and J 5 bases; nucleotides not matched to a gene: 6. The CDR3 loop reads CASSLSGGALDTQYF. The CDR3 DNA reads TGTGCCAGCAGCCTTAGCGGGGGGGCCCTAGATACGCAGTATTTT. The entire variable domain, with the rest obtained from reference TRBV7-3 and TRBJ2-3, is as follows: GAGVSQTPSNKVTEKGKYVELRCDPISGHTALYWYRQSLGQGPEFLIYFQGTGAADDSGLPNDRFFAVRPEGSVSTLKIQRTERGDSAVYLCASSLSGGALDTQYFGPGTRLTVL.

The chain has TRBV12-5 and TRBJ2-7; 9 nucleotides line up with TRBD1. Germline CDR1 reads LGHNT; CDR2 reads FRNRAP. The CDR3 spans 14 residues. V gave up 7 bases and J gave up 2 bases; unmatched junction bases: 6. Here the CDR3 reads CASAVDRGPYEQYF. For the CDR3, the DNA is TGTGCTAGTGCCGTGGACAGGGGACCCTACGAGCAGTACTTC.

This chain connects TRBV7-6 to TRBJ2-5; TRBD1 is a possible D gene (6 bases). V was trimmed by 1 base and J by 5 bases, leaving 14 bases between them. Germline V gives CDR1 SGHVS, CDR2 FNYEAQ. This CDR3 has 15 residues. The CDR3 DNA is TGTGCCAGCAGCTTAGTACCGCAGGGGTTGGAGACCCAGTACTTC. This gives the protein CASSLVPQGLETQYF.

The genes are TRBV4-1 and TRBJ2-5; the D is unclear. The J call is in doubt because the DNA end fits TRBJ2-7 better. This CDR3 has 13 amino acids. From germline, CDR1 is MGHRA and CDR2 YSYEKL. CDR3 amino acids: CASSQDAGDEQYF. CDR3 DNA sequence: TGCGCCAGCAGCCAAGATGCTGGGGACGAGCAGTACTTC.

Regarding this clone: This sequence may be a read error, since a much larger clone differs from it by one base. Within the sample, other DNA sequences also encode this same CDR3. The genes are TRBV28 and TRBJ2-1, with D unclear. Trimming took 3 bases from V and 6 from J, leaving 12 bases between them. CDR1 and CDR2 (germline): MDHEN, SYDVKM. The CDR3 is made up of 14 amino acids. This CDR3 is CASSFPVAGNEQFF. The CDR3 nucleotides are TGTGCCAGCAGTTTCCCCGTGGCCGGCAATGAGCAGTTCTTC.

V usage is TRBV28 and J usage is TRBJ2-6; D might be TRBD1 or TRBD2, each matching 5 bases. The germline CDR1 and CDR2 sequences are MDHEN and SYDVKM. This CDR3 region has 17 residues. Trimming removed 1 base at V and 2 bases at J, with 12 bases between. The CDR3 bases are TGTGCCAGCAGTTTATACGTTGGGGGACCTGGGGCCAACGTCCTGACTTTC. It yields the protein CASSLYVGGPGANVLTF.

This chain uses TRBV6-9 with TRBJ1-1; D perhaps matches TRBD1 (5 bases). This CDR3 has 13 residues. The germline V and J ends were trimmed by 3 bases and 4 bases, with 9 bases remaining between them. CDR1 MNHGY and CDR2 SVAAGI come from the germline V gene. The CDR3, as DNA: TGTGCCAGCAGTTACGATAGGGGCACTGAAGCTTTCTTT. This encodes CASSYDRGTEAFF.

This clone has at least ten counts. The V and J genes are TRBV7-9 and TRBJ1-5; TRBD1 matches 7 bases. CDR1 and CDR2 from the germline V gene are SEHNR and FQNEAQ (reference sequence). This CDR3 is 12 amino acids long. Unmatched junction bases numbered 2, after V lost 5 bases and J lost 7 bases. The CDR3 reads CASSLGQQPQHF. The CDR3 nucleotides read TGTGCCAGCAGCCTGGGACAGCAGCCCCAGCATTTT.

The chain employs TRBV29-1 and TRBJ2-1, with TRBD2 as a possible D gene (6 bases). Deletions cut 6 bases from V and 3 bases from J, with 12 bases between. CDR1 and CDR2 (germline): SQVTM, ANQGSEA. CDR3 length: 13 amino acids. The CDR3 sequence: CSVWDSDYNEQFF. The CDR3 coding sequence is TGCAGCGTCTGGGACTCCGACTACAATGAGCAGTTCTTC.

This rearrangement joins TRBV30 to TRBJ2-7; possible D gene TRBD1, 6 bases. Germline CDR1 and CDR2: GTSNPN and SVGIG (reference sequence). The CDR3 runs 11 residues. Trimming took 5 bases from V and 3 from J, leaving 8 bases between them. In DNA form, the CDR3 reads TGTGCCTGGTCACAGGGCTACGAGCAGTACTTC. Protein: CAWSQGYEQYF.

Worth noting for this clone: Likely a read error: the CDR3 ends without its conserved phenylalanine or tryptophan. The chain is built from TRBV6-5 and TRBJ1-1; D is unclear. Germline CDR1 MNHEY, CDR2 SVGAGI. This CDR3 region has 15 residues. Deletions cut 0 bases from V and 2 bases from J, with 10 bases between. Here the CDR3 DNA reads TGTGCCAGCAGTTACTCGGCACTAATTAACACTGAAGCTTTCCTT. Translation: CASSYSALINTEAFL.

Relative to its sample, this clone is medium-sized. The chain combines TRBV9 with TRBJ2-3; 8 bases fit TRBD2. CDR1 SGDLS and CDR2 YYNGEE come from the germline V gene. This CDR3 is built from 19 residues. Trimming removed 1 base from V and 4 bases from J; junction bases left unmatched: 17. The CDR3 protein is CASSVNPSLGGGQADTQYF. Here the CDR3 DNA reads TGTGCCAGCAGCGTAAACCCCTCCCTCGGCGGGGGGCAGGCAGATACGCAGTATTTT.

V and J are TRBV11-2 and TRBJ2-7; a possible D gene is TRBD1 (6 bases). V lost 4 bases to trimming and J lost 6 bases, with 25 bases between them. Germline CDR1 reads SGHAT; CDR2 reads FQNNGV. This CDR3 has 17 amino acids. The CDR3 here is CASSYPGHPISTGEQYF. CDR3 nucleotides: TGTGCCAGCAGCTACCCGGGACACCCTATTTCGACGGGCGAGCAGTACTTC.

The genes are TRBV7-2 and TRBJ1-2; no definite D call. The CDR3 runs 13 residues. Germline V CDR1 and CDR2: SGHTA, FQGNSA. The V end was cut by 2 bases, the J end by 2 bases, with 6 bases between. DNA of the CDR3: TGTGCCAGCAGCTTACCTCAGAACTATGGCTACACCTTC. Translated: CASSLPQNYGYTF.

The chain recombines TRBV9 with TRBJ2-1; 12 positions agree with TRBD2. Germline trimming cut 4 bases from V and 1 base from J; bases unmatched to any gene: 6. This CDR3 comprises 17 residues. Germline assignment: CDR1 SGDLS and CDR2 YYNGEE. The CDR3 DNA reads TGTGCCAGCAGCTCACCGACTAGCGGGGGTTCCTACAATGAGCAGTTCTTC. This sequence encodes CASSSPTSGGSYNEQFF.

V is TRBV5-5 and J is TRBJ2-7, with 15 bases that match TRBD2. Trimming took 3 bases from V and 4 from J; bases not matched to a gene: 5. In germline, CDR1 is SGHKS, CDR2 YYEKEE (reference sequence). This CDR3 has 16 residues. The CDR3 nucleotides read TGTGCCAGCAGCTGGGGACTAGCGGGGGGAGGTTACGAGCAGTACTTC. This encodes CASSWGLAGGGYEQYF.

The chain is built from TRBV5-4 and TRBJ1-2; 8 nucleotides match TRBD1. CDR1 is SGHNT and CDR2 is YYREEE in the germline V gene (reference sequence). This CDR3 comprises 15 residues. After removal of 4 bases from V and 3 bases from J, the junction contained 8 bases not matched to a gene. DNA for the CDR3: TGTGCCAGCAGCCCAGGACAGGGCTGGGACTATGGCTACACCTTC. Translation gives CASSPGQGWDYGYTF.

The V and J genes are TRBV19 and TRBJ2-1; possibly TRBD1 for D (5 bases). The germline gives CDR1 LNHDA, CDR2 SQIVND (reference sequence). CDR3 size: 13 residues. V shed 6 bases and J shed 0 bases, with 6 bases lying between them. The CDR3 protein is CASRGDSYNEQFF. The CDR3 DNA reads as TGTGCCAGTAGAGGGGACTCCTACAATGAGCAGTTCTTC.

The chain couples TRBV30 to TRBJ1-5; no definite D call. Trimming removed 0 bases from V and 3 bases from J, with 9 bases in between. Germline V lookup: CDR1 GTSNPN, CDR2 SVGIG (reference sequence). The CDR3 is 14 amino acids. The CDR3 nucleotides read TGTGCCTGGAGTGTAATCGGTAACAATCAGCCCCAGCATTTT. Protein product: CAWSVIGNNQPQHF. The whole variable domain, filled in from reference TRBV30 and TRBJ1-5, reads SQTIHQWPATLVQPVGSPLSLECTVEGTSNPNLYWYRQAAGRGLQLLFYSVGIGQISSEVPQNLSASRPQDRQFILSSKKLLLSDSGFYLCAWSVIGNNQPQHFGDGTRLSIL.

The genes are TRBV4-3 and TRBJ1-1; the D is unclear. V lost 1 base to trimming and J lost 5 bases, with 2 bases between them. The germline CDR1 and CDR2 sequences are LGHNA and YSLEER. The CDR3 is 11 amino acids. The CDR3 coding sequence is TGCGCCAGCAGCCAAGCGACTGAAGCTTTCTTT. It encodes CASSQATEAFF.

The DNA of the CDR3 is TGTGCCAGCAGCTTAGGAGCGGGAGCCTACAATGAGCAGTTCTTC. Amino acids: CASSLGAGAYNEQFF. The V gene is TRBV11-3, the J gene TRBJ2-1, with 8 bases identical to TRBD2. Germline V gives CDR1 SGHNT, CDR2 YENEEA. The CDR3 length is 15 residues. The V gene end was trimmed by 1 base and the J gene end by 2 bases; junction bases not matched to a gene: 1.

With regard to this clone: The same CDR3 arises from other DNA sequences in this sample as well. This chain connects TRBV4-3 to TRBJ2-7; D possibly corresponds to TRBD2 (6 bases). Trimming took off 0 bases at V and 5 bases at J, with 11 bases between the two ends. This CDR3 has 14 residues. Germline-derived CDR1 and CDR2 are LGHNA and YSLEER. CDR3 nucleotides: TGCGCCAGCAGCCAAGATTTGGGGGGAAACGAGCAGTACTTC. Translating gives CASSQDLGGNEQYF.

The count of this clone is one. The chain carries TRBV4-1 and TRBJ1-2; the D gene is possibly TRBD1 (5 bases). The germline CDR1 and CDR2 sequences are MGHRA and YSYEKL. The V end lost 5 bases, the J end lost 2 bases, and 12 bases lay between the germline ends. CDR3 length: 14 residues. The CDR3 protein is CASSEVTENYGYTF. The CDR3, as DNA: TGCGCCAGCAGCGAAGTGACAGAGAACTATGGCTACACCTTC.

The rearrangement uses TRBV28 and TRBJ2-3, with 10 nucleotides matching TRBD2. The CDR3 covers 18 residues. After removal of 2 bases from V and 1 base from J, the junction contained 9 bases not matched to a gene. In germline, CDR1 is MDHEN, CDR2 SYDVKM. Written as DNA, the CDR3 is TGTGCCAGCAGTTTACTAGCGGGGGCCCACCTGGGCACAGATACGCAGTATTTT. Amino acid sequence: CASSLLAGAHLGTDTQYF.

The chain uses TRBV4-3 and TRBJ2-2, with D perhaps matching TRBD2 (6 bases). The CDR3 runs to 17 residues. The V gene lost 0 bases and the J gene lost 1 base, with 12 bases spanning the gap. Per germline, CDR1 LGHNA and CDR2 YSLEER. CDR3 region: CASSQEGAGWNTGELFF. The CDR3 DNA reads TGCGCCAGCAGCCAAGAGGGAGCGGGCTGGAACACCGGGGAGCTGTTTTTT.